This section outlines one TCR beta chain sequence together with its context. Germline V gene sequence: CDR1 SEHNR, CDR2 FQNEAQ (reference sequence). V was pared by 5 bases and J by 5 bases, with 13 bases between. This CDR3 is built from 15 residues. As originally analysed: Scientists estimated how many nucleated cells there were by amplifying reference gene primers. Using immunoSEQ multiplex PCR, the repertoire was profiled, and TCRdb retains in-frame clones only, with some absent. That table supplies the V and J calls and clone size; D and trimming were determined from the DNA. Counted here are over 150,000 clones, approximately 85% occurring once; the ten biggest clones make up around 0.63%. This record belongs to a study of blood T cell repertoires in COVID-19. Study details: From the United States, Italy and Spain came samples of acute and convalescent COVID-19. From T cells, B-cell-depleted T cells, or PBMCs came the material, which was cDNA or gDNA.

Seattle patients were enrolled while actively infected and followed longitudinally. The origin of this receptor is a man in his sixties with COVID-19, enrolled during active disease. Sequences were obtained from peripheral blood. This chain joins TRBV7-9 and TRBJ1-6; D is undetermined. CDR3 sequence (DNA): TGTGCCAGCAGCCTAACCAAGAGGGATAATTCACCCCTCCACTTT. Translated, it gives CASSLTKRDNSPLHF. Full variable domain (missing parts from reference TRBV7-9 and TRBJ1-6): DTGVSQNPRHKITKRGQNVTFRCDPISEHNRLYWYRQTLGQGPEFLTYFQNEAQLEKSRLLSDRFSAERPKGSFSTLEIQRTEQGDSAMYLCASSLTKRDNSPLHFGNGTRLTVT.